The 20 T cell receptor beta chains in this list originate from one sample, sequenced in a study of monozygotic twins with inflammatory bowel disease (dated by TCRdb to 2018 to 2020). Libraries were constructed by 5' RACE. This sample was sequenced with an Illumina HiSeq 2500. Each CDR3 protein sequence appears as one entry after TCRdb reprocessed the reads, and no DNA is included. The table kept for this sample lists about 160,000 distinct CDR3 sequences. Jointly, the top ten make up more than 2.5% of the sample. Sequenced sample: blood. The receptor source for this set is a human donor with ulcerative colitis or Crohn's disease, or a healthy co-twin of an affected twin (not recorded which).

The rearrangement uses TRBV5-1 and TRBJ2-7; TCRdb returns TRBD2, unconfirmable since there is no DNA. The CDR3 is 19 residues long. Germline CDR1 and CDR2: SGHRS and YFSETQ. CDR3 region: CASSAPGLAGGRHSYEQYF.

The rearrangement uses TRBV6-1 and TRBJ1-3. CDR1 and CDR2 (germline): MNHNS, SASEGT. This CDR3 has 14 amino acids. The CDR3: CASSRGTRGNTIYF.

The chain joins TRBV5-1 to TRBJ2-5; the D call of TRBD1 rests on TCRdb alone, since no DNA is present to check it. The CDR3 sequence is 13 residues long. The V gene's germline CDR1 is SGHRS and CDR2 YFSETQ. CDR3 amino acids: CASSVRTQETQYF.

The chain links TRBV25-1 to TRBJ1-5; the D gene TCRdb calls, TRBD1, cannot be checked with no DNA. CDR1 and CDR2 from the germline V gene are MGHDK and SYGVNS. The length of the CDR3 is 15 residues. This CDR3 reads CASSAPGQGRQPQHF.

The gene calls are TRBV30 and TRBJ1-1; TCRdb gives TRBD1 as the D gene, but with no DNA this cannot be confirmed. In germline, CDR1 is GTSNPN, CDR2 SVGIG (reference sequence). The CDR3 spans 12 residues. CDR3 amino acids: CAWRVGRTEAFF.

The chain is built from TRBV20-1 and TRBJ1-1. CDR1 is DFQATT, CDR2 SNEGSKA, per germline (reference sequence). There are 12 residues in the CDR3. CDR3: CSAEILNTEAFF.

The chain joins TRBV6-5 to TRBJ1-1. CDR1 MNHEY and CDR2 SVGAGI come from the germline V gene. The CDR3 loop spans 13 amino acids. The CDR3 sequence is CASSYESYSEAFF.

This chain joins TRBV6-2 or TRBV6-3 and TRBJ2-3; the TCRdb call, TRBD2, lacks DNA for checking. The CDR3 runs to 16 residues. The germline V gene has CDR1 MNHEY and CDR2 SVGEGT. CDR3 protein: CASSYLGASGTDTQYF.

This chain connects TRBV27 to TRBJ2-7; the D call from TCRdb, TRBD1, cannot be confirmed without DNA. CDR1 MNHEY and CDR2 SMNVEV come from the germline V gene (reference sequence). CDR3 length: 16 amino acids. CDR3: CASSPGQEGLLDEQYF.

This chain's CDR3 is CASSGGQGGHEQYF. V is TRBV5-1 and J is TRBJ2-7; lacking DNA, the TRBD1 call made by TCRdb goes unchecked. CDR3 length: 14 amino acids. CDR1 SGHRS and CDR2 YFSETQ come from the germline V gene.

The chain links TRBV20-1 to TRBJ1-1; TCRdb picks TRBD1, but there is no DNA to check that call. CDR1 DFQATT and CDR2 SNEGSKA come from the germline V gene (reference sequence). This CDR3 spans 15 amino acids. This chain's CDR3 is CSASGQQIPGTEAFF.

The rearrangement joins TRBV29-1 to TRBJ2-5; absent DNA, TCRdb's TRBD1 call cannot be checked. CDR1 is SQVTM and CDR2 is ANQGSEA in the germline V gene. The CDR3 sequence is 12 residues long. CDR3 protein: CSVEWGTKTQYF. Full variable domain (rest looked up from reference TRBV29-1 and TRBJ2-5): SAVISQKPSRDICQRGTSLTIQCQVDSQVTMMFWYRQQPGQSLTLIATANQGSEATYESGFVIDKFPISRPNLTFSTLTVSNMSPEDSSIYLCSVEWGTKTQYFGPGTRLLVL.

The V gene is TRBV18, the J gene TRBJ2-3; as DNA is missing, the TRBD1 call by TCRdb cannot be tested. CDR1 and CDR2 from the germline V gene are KGHSH and LQKENI. This CDR3 comprises 14 residues. The CDR3 sequence is CASSPDRDADTQYF. The full variable domain, in which reference TRBV18 and TRBJ2-3 provide the parts outside the CDR3, is NAGVMQNPRHLVRRRGQEARLRCSPMKGHSHVYWYRQLPEEGLKFMVYLQKENIIDESGMPKERFSAEFPKEGPSILRIQQVVRGDSAAYFCASSPDRDADTQYFGPGTRLTVL.

This chain joins TRBV12-3 or TRBV12-4 and TRBJ1-1. This CDR3 is built from 16 residues. The chain's CDR3 is CASSLLGTAWNTEAFF.

The chain is built from TRBV11-2 and TRBJ2-1; no DNA is available, so the TRBD2 call from TCRdb remains unchecked. The CDR3 consists of 18 residues. Germline CDR1 is SGHAT and CDR2 is FQNNGV. This CDR3 is CASSLRGGLAGVINEQFF.

This chain connects TRBV2 to TRBJ2-3. This CDR3 is built from 14 residues. Germline assignment: CDR1 SNHLY and CDR2 FYNNEI. This CDR3 is CASRLESSTDTQYF.

The rearrangement joins TRBV7-2 to TRBJ2-3; there is no DNA to check the TCRdb D call of TRBD2. CDR3 length: 15 amino acids. From germline, CDR1 is SGHTA and CDR2 FQGNSA. The CDR3 spells CASSLSGRAPDTQYF.

The V and J genes are TRBV3-1 and TRBJ1-1. In germline, CDR1 is LGHDT, CDR2 YNNKEL (reference sequence). The CDR3 length is 13 residues. CDR3: CASSQVKDTEAFF.

The rearrangement uses TRBV28 and TRBJ1-5; checking the TCRdb D call of TRBD1 is not possible without DNA. Germline CDR1 is MDHEN and CDR2 is SYDVKM. The CDR3 length is 16 residues. CDR3 amino acids: CASISGTGVFHQPQHF.

V and J are TRBV5-1 and TRBJ2-5; TCRdb's D call, TRBD1, is unchecked because there is no DNA. The CDR3 sequence is 15 residues long. The V gene's germline CDR1 is SGHRS and CDR2 YFSETQ. CDR3 in amino acids: CASSLKRTIQETQYF.